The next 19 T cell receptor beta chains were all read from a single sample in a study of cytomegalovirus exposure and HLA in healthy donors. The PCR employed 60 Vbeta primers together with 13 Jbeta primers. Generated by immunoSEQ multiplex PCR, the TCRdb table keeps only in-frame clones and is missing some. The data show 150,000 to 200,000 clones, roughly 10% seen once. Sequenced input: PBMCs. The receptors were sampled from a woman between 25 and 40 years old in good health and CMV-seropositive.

CDR3 amino acids: CASSLQAGGSGETQYF. In DNA, the CDR3 is TGTGCCAGCAGCTTACAAGCGGGAGGGTCAGGAGAGACCCAGTACTTC. This chain links TRBV11-3 with TRBJ2-5, with 10 bases lining up with TRBD2. Losses at the gene ends were 2 bases for V and 4 bases for J; bases not matched to a gene: 7. The CDR3 contains 16 residues. The germline gives CDR1 SGHNT, CDR2 YENEEA.

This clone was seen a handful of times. The CDR3 DNA sequence: TGTGCCAGCAGAGAGGGACAGCCGAACACTGAAGCTTTCTTT. It is translated as CASREGQPNTEAFF. J is TRBJ1-1 and V is TRBV2; 7 bases line up with TRBD1. The CDR3 covers 14 residues. CDR1 is SNHLY and CDR2 is FYNNEI in the germline V gene. Losses at the gene ends were 6 bases for V and 1 base for J; bases not matched to a gene: 5.

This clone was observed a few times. CDR3 nucleotide sequence: TGTGCCTGGATCCCCCCCCAGCGGACCTACGAGCAGTACTTC. It translates to CAWIPPQRTYEQYF. The chain has TRBV30 and TRBJ2-7, with D perhaps TRBD2 (5 bases). The CDR3 covers 14 residues. The germline V gene has CDR1 GTSNPN and CDR2 SVGIG (reference sequence). V was cut by 4 bases and J by 2 bases, with 15 bases left in between.

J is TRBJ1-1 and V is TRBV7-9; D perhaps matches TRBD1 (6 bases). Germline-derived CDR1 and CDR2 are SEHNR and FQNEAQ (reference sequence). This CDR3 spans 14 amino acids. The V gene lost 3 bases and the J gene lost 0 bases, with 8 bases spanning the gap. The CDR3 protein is CASSFGQMNTEAFF. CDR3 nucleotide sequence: TGTGCCAGCAGCTTCGGACAGATGAACACTGAAGCTTTCTTT. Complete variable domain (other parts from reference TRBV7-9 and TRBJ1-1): DTGVSQNPRHKITKRGQNVTFRCDPISEHNRLYWYRQTLGQGPEFLTYFQNEAQLEKSRLLSDRFSAERPKGSFSTLEIQRTEQGDSAMYLCASSFGQMNTEAFFGQGTRLTVV.

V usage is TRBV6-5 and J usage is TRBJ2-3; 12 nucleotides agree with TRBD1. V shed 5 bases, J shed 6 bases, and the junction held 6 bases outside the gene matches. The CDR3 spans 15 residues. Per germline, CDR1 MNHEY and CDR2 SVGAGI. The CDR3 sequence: CASSTGTGGWDTQYF. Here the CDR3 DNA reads TGTGCCAGCAGTACCGGGACAGGGGGCTGGGATACGCAGTATTTT.

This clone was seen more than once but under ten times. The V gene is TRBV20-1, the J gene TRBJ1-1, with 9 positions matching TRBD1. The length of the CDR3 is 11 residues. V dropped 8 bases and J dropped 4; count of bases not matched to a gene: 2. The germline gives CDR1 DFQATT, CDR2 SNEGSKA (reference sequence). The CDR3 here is CSSTGGTEAFF. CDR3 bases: TGCAGTTCGACAGGGGGCACTGAAGCTTTCTTT.

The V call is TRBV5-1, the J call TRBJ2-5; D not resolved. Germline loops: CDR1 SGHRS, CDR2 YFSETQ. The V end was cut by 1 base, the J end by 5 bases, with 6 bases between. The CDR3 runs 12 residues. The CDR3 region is CASSLPSETQYF. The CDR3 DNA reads TGCGCCAGCAGCTTGCCCAGTGAGACCCAGTACTTC. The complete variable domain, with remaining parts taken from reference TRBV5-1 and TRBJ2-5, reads KAGVTQTPRYLIKTRGQQVTLSCSPISGHRSVSWYQQTPGQGLQFLFEYFSETQRNKGNFPGRFSGRQFSNSRSEMNVSTLELGDSALYLCASSLPSETQYFGPGTRLLVL.

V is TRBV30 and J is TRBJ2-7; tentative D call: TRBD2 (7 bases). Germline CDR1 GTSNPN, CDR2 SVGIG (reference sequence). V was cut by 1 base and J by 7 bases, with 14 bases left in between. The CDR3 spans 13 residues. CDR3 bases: TGTGCCTGGAGTGCCGGGGGGCAGCGAGAGCAGTACTTC. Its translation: CAWSAGGQREQYF.

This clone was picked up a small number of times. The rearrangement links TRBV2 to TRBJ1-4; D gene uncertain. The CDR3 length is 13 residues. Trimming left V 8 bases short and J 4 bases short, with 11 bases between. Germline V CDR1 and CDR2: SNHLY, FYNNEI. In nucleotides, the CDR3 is TGTGCCAGCGGTCCGCAGTTTAATGAAAAACTGTTTTTT. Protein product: CASGPQFNEKLFF.

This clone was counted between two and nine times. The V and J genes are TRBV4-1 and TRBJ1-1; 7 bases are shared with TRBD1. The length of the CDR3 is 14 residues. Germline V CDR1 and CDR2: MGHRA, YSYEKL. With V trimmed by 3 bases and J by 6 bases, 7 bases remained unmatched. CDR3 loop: CASSQRQGRAEAFF. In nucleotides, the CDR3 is TGCGCCAGCAGCCAGAGACAGGGTAGGGCTGAAGCTTTCTTT.

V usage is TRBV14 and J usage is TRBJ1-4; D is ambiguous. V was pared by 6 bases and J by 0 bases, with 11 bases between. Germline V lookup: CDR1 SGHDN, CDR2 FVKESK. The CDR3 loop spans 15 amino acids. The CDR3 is CASSHTGATNEKLFF. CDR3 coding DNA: TGTGCCAGCAGTCATACCGGTGCAACTAATGAAAAACTGTTTTTT. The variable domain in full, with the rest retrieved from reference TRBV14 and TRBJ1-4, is EAGVTQFPSHSVIEKGQTVTLRCDPISGHDNLYWYRRVMGKEIKFLLHFVKESKQDESGMPNNRFLAERTGGTYSTLKVQPAELEDSGVYFCASSHTGATNEKLFFGSGTQLSVL.

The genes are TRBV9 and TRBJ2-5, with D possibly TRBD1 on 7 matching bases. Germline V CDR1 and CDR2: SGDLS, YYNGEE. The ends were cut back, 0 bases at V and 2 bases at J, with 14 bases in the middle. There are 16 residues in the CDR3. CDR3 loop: CASSVAGRGQQETQYF. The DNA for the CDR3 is TGTGCCAGCAGCGTAGCAGGGCGGGGACAGCAAGAGACCCAGTACTTC.

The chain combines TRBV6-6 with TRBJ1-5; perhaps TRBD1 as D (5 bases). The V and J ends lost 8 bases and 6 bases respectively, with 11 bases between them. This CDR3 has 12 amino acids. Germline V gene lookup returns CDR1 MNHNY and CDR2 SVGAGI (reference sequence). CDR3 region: CASELQGQPQHF. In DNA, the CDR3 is TGTGCCAGCGAACTCCAGGGTCAGCCCCAGCATTTT.

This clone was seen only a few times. CDR3 nucleotide sequence: TGTGCCAGCAGTGCCCCCGCAGGGTTTAATGAAAAACTGTTTTTT. This codes for CASSAPAGFNEKLFF. The chain is built from TRBV2 and TRBJ1-4, with D tentatively TRBD1 (5 bases). The CDR3 contains 15 residues. CDR1 is SNHLY, CDR2 FYNNEI, per germline. Trimming stripped 4 bases from V and 4 bases from J, with 13 bases between.

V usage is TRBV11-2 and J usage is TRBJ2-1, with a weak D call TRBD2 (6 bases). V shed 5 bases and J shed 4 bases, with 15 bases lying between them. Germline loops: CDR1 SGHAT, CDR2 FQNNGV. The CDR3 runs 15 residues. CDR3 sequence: CASSPIAESYNEQFF. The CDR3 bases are TGTGCCAGCAGCCCAATAGCGGAGTCTTACAATGAGCAGTTCTTC.

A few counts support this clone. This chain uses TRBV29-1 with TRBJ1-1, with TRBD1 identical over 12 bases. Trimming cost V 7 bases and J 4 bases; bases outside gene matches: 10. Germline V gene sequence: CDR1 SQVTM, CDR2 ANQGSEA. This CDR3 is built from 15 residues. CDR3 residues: CSGTGTGGWSTEAFF. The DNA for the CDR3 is TGCAGCGGTACCGGGACAGGGGGCTGGAGCACTGAAGCTTTCTTT. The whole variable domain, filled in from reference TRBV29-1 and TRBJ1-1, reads SAVISQKPSRDICQRGTSLTIQCQVDSQVTMMFWYRQQPGQSLTLIATANQGSEATYESGFVIDKFPISRPNLTFSTLTVSNMSPEDSSIYLCSGTGTGGWSTEAFFGQGTRLTVV.

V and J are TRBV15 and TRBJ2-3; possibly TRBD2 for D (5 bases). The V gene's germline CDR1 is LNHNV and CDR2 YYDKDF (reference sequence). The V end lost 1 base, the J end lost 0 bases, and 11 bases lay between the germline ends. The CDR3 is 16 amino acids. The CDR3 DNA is TGTGCCACCAGCAGAGGCCCTAGCCTCAGCACAGATACGCAGTATTTT. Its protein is CATSRGPSLSTDTQYF.

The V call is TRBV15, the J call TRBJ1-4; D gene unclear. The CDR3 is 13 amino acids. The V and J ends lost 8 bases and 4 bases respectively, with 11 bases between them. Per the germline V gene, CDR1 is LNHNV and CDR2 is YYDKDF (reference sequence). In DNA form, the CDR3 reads TGTGCCACCGCAGCAGGATTTAATGAAAAACTGTTTTTT. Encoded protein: CATAAGFNEKLFF.

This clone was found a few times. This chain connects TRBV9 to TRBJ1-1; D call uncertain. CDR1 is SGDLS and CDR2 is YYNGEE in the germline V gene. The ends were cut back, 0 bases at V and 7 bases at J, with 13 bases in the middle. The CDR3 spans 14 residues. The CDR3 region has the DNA TGTGCCAGCAGCGTAGGAACGAACCGGGGTGAAGCTTTCTTT. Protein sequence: CASSVGTNRGEAFF.